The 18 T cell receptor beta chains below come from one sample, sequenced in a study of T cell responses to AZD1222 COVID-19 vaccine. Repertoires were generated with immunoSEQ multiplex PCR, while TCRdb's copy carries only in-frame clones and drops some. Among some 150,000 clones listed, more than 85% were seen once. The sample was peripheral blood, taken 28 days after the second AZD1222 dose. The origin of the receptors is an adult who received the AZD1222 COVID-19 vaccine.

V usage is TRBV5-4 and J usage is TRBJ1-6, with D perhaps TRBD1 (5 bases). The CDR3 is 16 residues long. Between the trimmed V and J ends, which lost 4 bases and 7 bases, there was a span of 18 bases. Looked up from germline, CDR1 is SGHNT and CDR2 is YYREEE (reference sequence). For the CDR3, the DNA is TGTGCCAGCAGCCCAGGTGGGGGGTTTGGAAATTCACCCCTCCACTTT. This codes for CASSPGGGFGNSPLHF.

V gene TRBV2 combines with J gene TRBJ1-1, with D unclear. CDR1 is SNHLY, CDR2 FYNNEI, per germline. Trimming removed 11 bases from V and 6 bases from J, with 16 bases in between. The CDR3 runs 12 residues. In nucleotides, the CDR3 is TGTGCCTATGTCACGGTGCGATCTGAAGCTTTCTTT. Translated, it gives CAYVTVRSEAFF.

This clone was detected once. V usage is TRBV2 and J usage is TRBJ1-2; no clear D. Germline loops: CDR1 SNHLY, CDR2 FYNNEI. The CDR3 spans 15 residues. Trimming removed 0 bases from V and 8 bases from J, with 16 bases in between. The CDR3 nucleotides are TGTGCCAGCAGTGAAGCGGTAGGCGGGTTTCGAGGCTACACCTTC. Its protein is CASSEAVGGFRGYTF.

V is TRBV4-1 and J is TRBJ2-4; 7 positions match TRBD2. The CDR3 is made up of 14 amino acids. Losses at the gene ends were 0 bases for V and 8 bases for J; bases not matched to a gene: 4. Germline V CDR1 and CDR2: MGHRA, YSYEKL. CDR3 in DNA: TGCGCCAGCAGCCAAGAGGAGGGAGGGGACATTCAGTACTTC. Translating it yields CASSQEEGGDIQYF.

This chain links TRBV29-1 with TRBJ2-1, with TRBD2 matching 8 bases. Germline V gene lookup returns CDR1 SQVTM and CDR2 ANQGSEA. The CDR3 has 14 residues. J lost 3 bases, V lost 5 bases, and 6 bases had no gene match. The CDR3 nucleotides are TGCAGCGTTTCACAAGCGGGAGTCTACAATGAGCAGTTCTTC. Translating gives CSVSQAGVYNEQFF.

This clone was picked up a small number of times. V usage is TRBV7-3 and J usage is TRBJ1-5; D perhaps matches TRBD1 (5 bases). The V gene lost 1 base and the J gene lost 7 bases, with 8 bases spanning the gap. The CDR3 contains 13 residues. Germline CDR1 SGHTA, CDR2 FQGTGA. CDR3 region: CASSLMRGQPQHF. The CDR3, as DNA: TGTGCCAGCAGCTTAATGAGGGGCCAGCCCCAGCATTTT. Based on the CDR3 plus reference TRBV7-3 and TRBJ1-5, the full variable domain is GAGVSQTPSNKVTEKGKYVELRCDPISGHTALYWYRQSLGQGPEFLIYFQGTGAADDSGLPNDRFFAVRPEGSVSTLKIQRTERGDSAVYLCASSLMRGQPQHFGDGTRLSIL.

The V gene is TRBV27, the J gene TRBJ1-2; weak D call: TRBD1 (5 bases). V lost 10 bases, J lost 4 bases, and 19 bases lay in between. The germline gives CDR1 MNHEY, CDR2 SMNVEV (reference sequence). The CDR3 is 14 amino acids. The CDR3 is CATKSRQGTYGYTF. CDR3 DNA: TGTGCCACCAAGTCCCGTCAGGGAACCTATGGCTACACCTTC.

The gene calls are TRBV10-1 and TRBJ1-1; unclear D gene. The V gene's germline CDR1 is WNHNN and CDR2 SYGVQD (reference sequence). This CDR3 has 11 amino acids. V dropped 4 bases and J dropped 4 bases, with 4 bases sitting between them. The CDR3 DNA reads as TGCGCCAGCAGTGGGGGCACTGAAGCTTTCTTT. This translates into CASSGGTEAFF.

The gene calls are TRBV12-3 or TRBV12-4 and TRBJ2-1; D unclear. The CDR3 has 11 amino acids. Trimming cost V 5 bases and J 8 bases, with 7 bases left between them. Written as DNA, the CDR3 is TGTGCCAGCAGTGTCGTTGATGAGCAGTTCTTC. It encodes CASSVVDEQFF.

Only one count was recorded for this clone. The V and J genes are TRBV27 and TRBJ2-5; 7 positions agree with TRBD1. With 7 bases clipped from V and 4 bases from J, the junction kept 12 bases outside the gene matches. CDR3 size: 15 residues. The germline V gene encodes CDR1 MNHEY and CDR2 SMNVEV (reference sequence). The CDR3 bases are TGTGCCAGCATCCCGACAGGGCTCGGTTTAGAGACCCAGTACTTC. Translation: CASIPTGLGLETQYF.

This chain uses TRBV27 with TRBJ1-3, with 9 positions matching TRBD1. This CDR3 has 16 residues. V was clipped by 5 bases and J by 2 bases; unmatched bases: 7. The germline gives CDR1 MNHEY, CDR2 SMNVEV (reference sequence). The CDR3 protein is CASSDNRGLTGNTIYF. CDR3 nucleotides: TGTGCCAGCAGTGACAACAGGGGGCTTACTGGAAACACCATATATTTT.

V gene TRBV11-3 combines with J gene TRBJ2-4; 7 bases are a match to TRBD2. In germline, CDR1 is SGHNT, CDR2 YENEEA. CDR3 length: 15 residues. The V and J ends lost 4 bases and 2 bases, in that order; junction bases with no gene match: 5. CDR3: CASSSLADPKNIQYF. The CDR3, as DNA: TGTGCCAGCAGCTCGCTAGCGGACCCCAAAAACATTCAGTACTTC.

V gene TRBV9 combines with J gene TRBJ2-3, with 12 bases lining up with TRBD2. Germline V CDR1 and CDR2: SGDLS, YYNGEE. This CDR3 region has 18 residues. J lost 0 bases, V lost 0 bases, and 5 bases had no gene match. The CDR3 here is CASSVGASGGASTDTQYF. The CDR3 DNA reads TGTGCCAGCAGCGTAGGGGCTAGCGGGGGGGCTAGCACAGATACGCAGTATTTT.

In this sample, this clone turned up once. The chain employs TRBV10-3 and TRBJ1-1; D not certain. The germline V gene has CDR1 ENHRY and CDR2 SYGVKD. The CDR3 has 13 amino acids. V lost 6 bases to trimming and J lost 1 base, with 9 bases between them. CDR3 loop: CAISLDQNTEAFF. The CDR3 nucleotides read TGTGCCATCAGCCTCGATCAGAACACTGAAGCTTTCTTT.

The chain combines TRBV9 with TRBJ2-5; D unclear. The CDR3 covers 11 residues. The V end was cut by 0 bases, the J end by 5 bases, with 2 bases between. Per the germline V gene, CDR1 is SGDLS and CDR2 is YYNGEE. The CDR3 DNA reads TGTGCCAGCAGCGTAGCGGAGACCCAGTACTTC. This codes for CASSVAETQYF.

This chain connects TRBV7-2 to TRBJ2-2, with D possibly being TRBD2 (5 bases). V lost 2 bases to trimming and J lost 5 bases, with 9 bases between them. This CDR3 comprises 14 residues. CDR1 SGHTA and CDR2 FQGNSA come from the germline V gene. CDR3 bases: TGTGCCAGCAGCTTACTAGGCGGGACCGGGGAGCTGTTTTTT. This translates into CASSLLGGTGELFF.

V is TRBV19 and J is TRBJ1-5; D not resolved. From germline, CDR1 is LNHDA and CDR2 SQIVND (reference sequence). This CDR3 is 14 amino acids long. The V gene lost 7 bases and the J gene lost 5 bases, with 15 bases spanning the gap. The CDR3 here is CASIPRVGDQPQHF. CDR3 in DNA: TGTGCCAGTATCCCGAGGGTGGGCGATCAGCCCCAGCATTTT. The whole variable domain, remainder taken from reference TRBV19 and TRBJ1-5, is DGGITQSPKYLFRKEGQNVTLSCEQNLNHDAMYWYRQDPGQGLRLIYYSQIVNDFQKGDIAEGYSVSREKKESFPLTVTSAQKNPTAFYLCASIPRVGDQPQHFGDGTRLSIL.

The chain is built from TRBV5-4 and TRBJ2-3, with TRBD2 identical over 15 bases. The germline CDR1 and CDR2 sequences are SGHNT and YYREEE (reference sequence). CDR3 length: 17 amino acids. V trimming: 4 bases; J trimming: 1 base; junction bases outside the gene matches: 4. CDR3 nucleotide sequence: TGTGCCAGCAGCGGGACTAGCGGGGGGTGGGGCACAGATACGCAGTATTTT. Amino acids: CASSGTSGGWGTDTQYF.